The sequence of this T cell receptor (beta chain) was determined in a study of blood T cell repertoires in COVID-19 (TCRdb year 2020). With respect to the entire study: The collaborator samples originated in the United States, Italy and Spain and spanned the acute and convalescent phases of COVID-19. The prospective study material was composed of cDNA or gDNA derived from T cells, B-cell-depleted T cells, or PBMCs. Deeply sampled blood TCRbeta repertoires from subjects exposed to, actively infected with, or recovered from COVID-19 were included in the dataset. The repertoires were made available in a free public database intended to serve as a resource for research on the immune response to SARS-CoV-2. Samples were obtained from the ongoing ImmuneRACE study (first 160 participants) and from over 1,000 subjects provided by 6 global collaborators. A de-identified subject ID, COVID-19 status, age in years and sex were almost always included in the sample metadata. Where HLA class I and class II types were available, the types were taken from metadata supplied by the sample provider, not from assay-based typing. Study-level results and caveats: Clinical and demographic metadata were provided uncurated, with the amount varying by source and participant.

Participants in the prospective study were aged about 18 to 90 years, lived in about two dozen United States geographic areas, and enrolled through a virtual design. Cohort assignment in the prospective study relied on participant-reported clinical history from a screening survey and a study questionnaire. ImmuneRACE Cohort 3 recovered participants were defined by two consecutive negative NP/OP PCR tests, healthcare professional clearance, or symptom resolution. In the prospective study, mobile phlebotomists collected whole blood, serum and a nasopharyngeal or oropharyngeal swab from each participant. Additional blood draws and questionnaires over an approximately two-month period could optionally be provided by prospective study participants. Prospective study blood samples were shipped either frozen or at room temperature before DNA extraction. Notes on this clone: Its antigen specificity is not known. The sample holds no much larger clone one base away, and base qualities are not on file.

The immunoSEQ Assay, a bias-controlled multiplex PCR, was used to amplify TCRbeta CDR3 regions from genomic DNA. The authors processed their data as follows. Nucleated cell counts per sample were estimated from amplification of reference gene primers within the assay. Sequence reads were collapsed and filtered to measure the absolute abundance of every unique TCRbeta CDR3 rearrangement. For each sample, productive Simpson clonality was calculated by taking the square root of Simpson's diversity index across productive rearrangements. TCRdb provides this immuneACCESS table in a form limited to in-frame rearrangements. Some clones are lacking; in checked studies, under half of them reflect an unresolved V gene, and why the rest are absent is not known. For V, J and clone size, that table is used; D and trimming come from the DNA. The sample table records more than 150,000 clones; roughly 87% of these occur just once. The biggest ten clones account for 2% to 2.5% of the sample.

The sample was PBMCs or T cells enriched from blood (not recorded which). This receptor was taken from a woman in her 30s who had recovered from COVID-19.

This receptor has the CDR3 CASRTDSSGNTIYF. The DNA sequence follows: TGTGCCAGCAGGACGGACTCCTCTGGAAACACCATATATTTT. The chain is assembled from TRBV6-5 and TRBJ1-3, with the D gene uncertain. A distance of 9 bases separates the germline ends of V and J, which lose 6 bases and 0 bases respectively. Reading the germline V gene gives CDR1 MNHEY and CDR2 SVGAGI. The CDR3 spans 14 residues, from the cysteine through the phenylalanine. CDR3 DNA is the only sequence kept; it has 42 bases, read in frame from the first base.